These 20 T cell receptor beta chains were all obtained from the same sample, sequenced in a study of Graves' ophthalmopathy and Graves' hyperthyroidism. Amplifying from RNA transcripts, the study obtained TCR beta CDR3 regions. The library came from an HTBI-primed first-round RT-PCR and a second-round multiplex PCR. TCRdb called the multiplex PCR reads again in MiXCR, with one record for every CDR3 protein. The table has hundreds of thousands of distinct CDR3 sequences, roughly 20% seen once; the top ten hold more than 2.5%. Sequenced: peripheral blood. These receptors came from a woman aged 18-29 years with stable Graves' hyperthyroidism.

This clonotype has just a few counts. The gene calls are TRBV12-3 or TRBV12-4 and TRBJ2-5; TRBD2 matches at 11 bases. With 5 bases clipped from V and 2 bases from J, the junction kept 7 bases outside the gene matches. The CDR3 is made up of 16 amino acids. DNA for the CDR3: TGTGCCAGCAGTATGCGTCTAGCGGGAGGACAAGAGACCCAGTACTTC. Translated, it gives CASSMRLAGGQETQYF.

This clonotype was observed at least ten times. This chain connects TRBV6-5 to TRBJ2-5; 8 positions match TRBD1. The CDR3 spans 17 residues. The junction had 17 bases not matched to a gene; V was cut back by 10 bases and J by 1 base. Germline V gene sequence: CDR1 MNHEY, CDR2 SVGAGI. CDR3 region: CATTSLSGGPPQETQYF. Here the CDR3 DNA reads TGTGCCACCACTTCTCTCTCAGGGGGCCCACCCCAAGAGACCCAGTACTTC.

Ten or more counts support this clonotype. V and J are TRBV12-3 or TRBV12-4 and TRBJ2-5; D uncertain. The CDR3 length is 11 residues. Trimming took off 1 base at V and 7 bases at J, with 4 bases between the two ends. The CDR3: CASSLGLTQYF. CDR3 sequence (DNA): TGTGCCAGCAGTTTAGGTCTGACCCAGTACTTC.

This clonotype was seen many times. The rearrangement links TRBV2 to TRBJ2-5; no firm D call. Germline V CDR1 and CDR2: SNHLY, FYNNEI. CDR3 length equals 13 residues. The V end lost 8 bases, the J end lost 5 bases, and 15 bases lay between the germline ends. CDR3 sequence reads: CASEMGRAETQYF. The DNA for the CDR3 is TGTGCCAGCGAGATGGGCCGAGCGGAGACCCAGTACTTC.

For this clonotype: A read error is possible here, since a much larger clone lies one base away. The rearrangement links TRBV7-9 to TRBJ1-3; D is unresolved. The CDR3 totals 11 residues. CDR1 SEHNR and CDR2 FQNEAQ come from the germline V gene (reference sequence). Here the CDR3 reads CASYSGYTIYF. The CDR3 coding sequence is TGTGCCAGCTACTCTGGATACACCATATATTTT.

The sample holds many counts of this clonotype. V usage is TRBV19 and J usage is TRBJ1-1, with 10 nucleotides matching TRBD1. V lost 6 bases to trimming and J lost 1 base; unmatched junction nucleotides: 8. This CDR3 has 16 residues. Germline CDR1 and CDR2: LNHDA and SQIVND (reference sequence). The DNA of the CDR3 is TGTGCCAGTAGCCGGCTCGGGACAGGGGAGAACACTGAAGCTTTCTTT. This codes for CASSRLGTGENTEAFF.

This clonotype was seen many times. This chain joins TRBV6-1 and TRBJ1-1; D might be TRBD1 (6 bases). The CDR3 is made up of 14 amino acids. Germline V lookup: CDR1 MNHNS, CDR2 SASEGT. Trimming shortened V by 4 bases and J by 5 bases, and 14 bases separated the two germline ends. This chain's CDR3 is CASSGPGGRTEAFF. The CDR3 bases are TGTGCCAGCAGTGGTCCGGGGGGGCGAACTGAAGCTTTCTTT.

Ten or more counts support this clonotype. This sequence joins TRBV12-5 and TRBJ2-2, with D maybe TRBD2 (6 bases). The V gene's germline CDR1 is LGHNT and CDR2 FRNRAP. Trimming shortened V by 4 bases and J by 1 base, and 13 bases separated the two germline ends. CDR3 length: 16 amino acids. The DNA for the CDR3 is TGTGCTAGTGGTTCCTTCCGGGAGAGGAACACCGGGGAGCTGTTTTTT. This sequence encodes CASGSFRERNTGELFF.

This clonotype showed up just a few times. A much larger clone lies a single base off, so this may be a read error. The chain links TRBV6-5 to TRBJ1-5; 12 nucleotides align to TRBD1. V was clipped by 2 bases and J by 6 bases; unmatched bases: 2. This CDR3 region has 15 residues. Germline loops: CDR1 MNHEY, CDR2 SVGAGI. CDR3: CASSYGTGGGQPQHF. The DNA of the CDR3 is TGTGCCAGCAGTTACGGGACAGGGGGCGGTCAGCCCCAGCATTTT.

This clonotype has at least ten counts. The V call is TRBV29-1, the J call TRBJ2-7; 11 bases are shared with TRBD2. Germline assignment: CDR1 SQVTM and CDR2 ANQGSEA. V lost 5 bases, J lost 3 bases, and 3 bases stayed unmatched. CDR3 size: 13 residues. CDR3 region: CSVPGTSGYEQYF. The CDR3 DNA is TGCAGCGTTCCCGGGACTAGCGGCTACGAGCAGTACTTC.

This clonotype was counted many times. The chain couples TRBV7-2 to TRBJ2-7; D uncertain. V dropped 4 bases and J dropped 4 bases, with 8 bases sitting between them. Germline lookup yields CDR1 SGHTA and CDR2 FQGNSA. CDR3 length: 12 residues. The CDR3 region has the DNA TGTGCCAGCAGCTGGGGTGGGTACGAGCAGTACTTC. It codes for CASSWGGYEQYF. The full variable domain, with the rest looked up from reference TRBV7-2 and TRBJ2-7, is GAGVSQSPSNKVTEKGKDVELRCDPISGHTALYWYRQSLGQGLEFLIYFQGNSAPDKSGLPSDRFSAERTGGSVSTLTIQRTQQEDSAVYLCASSWGGYEQYFGPGTRLTVT.

The table lists this clonotype with many counts. The gene calls are TRBV20-1 and TRBJ2-5; D is undetermined. The CDR3 is 13 residues long. In germline, CDR1 is DFQATT, CDR2 SNEGSKA (reference sequence). The CDR3 DNA reads TGCGGAGTGGAGAGTCCAACTCAAGAGACCCAGTACTTC. Translation: CGVESPTQETQYF.

At least ten counts were recorded for this clonotype. CDR3 in DNA: TGTGCCAGCAGTTCCCGACTAGCGGGAGGGTGTGAGTACTTC. It encodes CASSSRLAGGCEYF. The chain employs TRBV6-5 and TRBJ2-7; the match to TRBD2 covers 14 bases. The CDR3 has 14 residues. V gave up 4 bases and J gave up 11 bases; unmatched junction bases: 7. Germline V gene data show CDR1 as MNHEY and CDR2 as SVGAGI.

This clonotype was seen ten or more times. J is TRBJ2-7 and V is TRBV29-1; 8 positions match TRBD2. There are 13 residues in the CDR3. Germline loops: CDR1 SQVTM, CDR2 ANQGSEA. Losses at the gene ends were 4 bases for V and 2 bases for J; bases not matched to a gene: 4. The CDR3 nucleotides read TGCAGCGTTGGGGGACTAGTAGCCTACGAGCAGTACTTC. It translates to CSVGGLVAYEQYF.

The gene calls are TRBV29-1 and TRBJ2-7; D possibly uses TRBD1 or TRBD2 (6 bases each). CDR3 length: 13 amino acids. V lost 7 bases and J lost 0, with 13 bases in between. Germline lookup yields CDR1 SQVTM and CDR2 ANQGSEA. CDR3 in amino acids: CSAGGGNSYEQYF. The CDR3 bases are TGCAGCGCCGGAGGGGGGAACTCCTACGAGCAGTACTTC.

The chain carries TRBV6-5 and TRBJ1-1; the match to TRBD1 covers 8 bases. From germline, CDR1 is MNHEY and CDR2 SVGAGI. The CDR3 contains 15 residues. V trimming: 2 bases; J trimming: 6 bases; junction bases outside the gene matches: 8. The CDR3 is CASSYTDRGRAEAFF. DNA for the CDR3: TGTGCCAGCAGTTACACAGACAGGGGAAGGGCTGAAGCTTTCTTT.

This sequence joins TRBV3-1 and TRBJ2-6; unclear D gene. V was cut by 3 bases and J by 0 bases, with 3 bases left in between. Germline V gene sequence: CDR1 LGHDT, CDR2 YNNKEL (reference sequence). The CDR3 has 14 amino acids. CDR3 sequence reads: CASSHPSGANVLTF. The CDR3 nucleotides read TGTGCCAGCAGCCATCCCTCTGGGGCCAACGTCCTGACTTTC.

This clonotype came up many times. This chain connects TRBV10-1 to TRBJ1-5; TRBD1 aligns across 8 bases. CDR1 and CDR2 from the germline V gene are WNHNN and SYGVQD (reference sequence). This CDR3 contains 14 residues. V was clipped by 6 bases and J by 6 bases; unmatched bases: 7. As DNA, the CDR3 is TGCGCCAGCAGGGCGGACAGGGAAGGTCAGCCCCAGCATTTT. Translated: CASRADREGQPQHF.

This clonotype was picked up many times. CDR3 nucleotides: TGTGCCAGCAGTTTATTAATCGGTCGCTCCGAGCAGTACTTC. Protein sequence: CASSLLIGRSEQYF. The J gene is TRBJ2-7, the V gene TRBV28, with unresolved D. Trimming took 1 base from V and 6 from J, leaving 13 bases between them. The CDR3 sequence is 14 residues long. Germline V gene data show CDR1 as MDHEN and CDR2 as SYDVKM. Supplemented by reference TRBV28 and TRBJ2-7, the full variable domain reads DVKVTQSSRYLVKRTGEKVFLECVQDMDHENMFWYRQDPGLGLRLIYFSYDVKMKEKGDIPEGYSVSREKKERFSLILESASTNQTSMYLCASSLLIGRSEQYFGPGTRLTVT.

The rearrangement links TRBV27 to TRBJ2-7; tentatively, D is TRBD2 (7 bases). CDR1 is MNHEY, CDR2 SMNVEV, per germline (reference sequence). The length of the CDR3 is 13 residues. Trimming removed 3 bases at V and 5 bases at J, with 11 bases between. The DNA of the CDR3 is TGTGCCAGCAGTTTTGGGGGGGCTAACGAGCAGTACTTC. Translation gives CASSFGGANEQYF.